Presented here are 10 T cell receptor beta chains from one specimen sequenced in a study of blood T cell repertoires in COVID-19. Sequencing used immunoSEQ multiplex PCR; TCRdb keeps in-frame clones, though not all of them. The table lists tens of thousands of clones, approximately 79% of them singletons. Sample: peripheral blood. All receptors come from a man in his sixties or seventies with acute or convalescent COVID-19.

The V call is TRBV14, the J call TRBJ2-5; tentatively, D is TRBD1 (5 bases). V shed 1 base and J shed 5 bases, with 14 bases lying between them. The germline CDR1 and CDR2 sequences are SGHDN and FVKESK. The CDR3 length is 15 residues. The CDR3: CASSQGWRQWETQYF. The CDR3 nucleotides are TGTGCCAGCAGCCAAGGGTGGAGACAGTGGGAGACCCAGTACTTC.

V gene TRBV24-1 combines with J gene TRBJ2-7; 8 nucleotides match TRBD1. Germline V gives CDR1 KGHDR, CDR2 SFDVKD. The CDR3 totals 13 residues. With V trimmed by 7 bases and J by 5 bases, 6 bases remained unmatched. The CDR3, as DNA: TGTGCCACCAGCGGGACAGGTCTCCACGAGCAGTACTTC. It codes for CATSGTGLHEQYF.

This clone has more than one count but fewer than ten. Here the CDR3 DNA reads TGTGCCAGCAGTGAGGGCCCTCACAATGAGCAGTTCTTC. Protein: CASSEGPHNEQFF. This chain links TRBV6-1 with TRBJ2-1, with unresolved D. V lost 3 bases and J lost 5, with 8 bases in between. Germline CDR1 is MNHNS and CDR2 is SASEGT. The CDR3 sequence is 13 residues long.

This clone was found a few times. The chain joins TRBV6-1 to TRBJ2-7, with D perhaps matching TRBD2 (5 bases). CDR1 MNHNS and CDR2 SASEGT come from the germline V gene. This CDR3 contains 15 residues. V dropped 1 base and J dropped 5 bases, with 15 bases sitting between them. The CDR3 coding sequence is TGTGCCAGCAGTGAAGGTTTTGTCGGAGGAAACGAGCAGTACGTC. Encoded protein: CASSEGFVGGNEQYV.

The chain couples TRBV6-5 to TRBJ1-5, with 8 positions matching TRBD1. The germline CDR1 and CDR2 sequences are MNHEY and SVGAGI. The CDR3 has 15 residues. Trimming cost V 7 bases and J 0 bases; bases outside gene matches: 5. The CDR3 region is CASKRQGPSNQPQHF. CDR3 nucleotide sequence: TGTGCCAGCAAACGACAGGGGCCTAGCAATCAGCCCCAGCATTTT.

The chain couples TRBV27 to TRBJ2-3, with 7 bases matching TRBD2. CDR3 length: 15 amino acids. V was pared by 4 bases and J by 3 bases, with 7 bases of the junction left unmatched. Germline lookup yields CDR1 MNHEY and CDR2 SMNVEV (reference sequence). The CDR3 sequence is CASSSVGGGTDTQYF. As DNA, the CDR3 is TGTGCCAGCAGTTCAGTGGGGGGGGGAACAGATACGCAGTATTTT.

This clone was counted a single time. DNA of the CDR3: TGTGCCAGCAGTTACTCTCGCGGAAACTATGGCTACACCTTC. Translation: CASSYSRGNYGYTF. The rearrangement links TRBV6-6 to TRBJ1-2; D gene ambiguous. Germline loops: CDR1 MNHNY, CDR2 SVGAGI (reference sequence). The V end was cut by 0 bases, the J end by 2 bases, with 7 bases between. The CDR3 sequence is 14 residues long.

This clone was seen once. The chain recombines TRBV28 with TRBJ2-5; 11 nucleotides line up with TRBD2. V lost 7 bases to trimming and J lost 5 bases; unmatched junction nucleotides: 9. CDR3 length equals 15 residues. Germline values: CDR1 MDHEN, CDR2 SYDVKM. The CDR3 reads CASTRISGGVETQYF. CDR3 bases: TGTGCCAGCACCCGGATTAGCGGGGGGGTGGAGACCCAGTACTTC.

V gene TRBV2 combines with J gene TRBJ1-5; D remains ambiguous. Trimming left V 3 bases short and J 0 bases short, with 6 bases between. CDR3 length equals 14 residues. CDR1 and CDR2 from the germline V gene are SNHLY and FYNNEI. CDR3 sequence: CASSEEYSNQPQHF. The CDR3 nucleotides are TGTGCCAGCAGTGAGGAGTATAGCAATCAGCCCCAGCATTTT.

V gene TRBV20-1 combines with J gene TRBJ2-5, with a weak D call TRBD2 (7 bases). From germline, CDR1 is DFQATT and CDR2 SNEGSKA (reference sequence). This CDR3 comprises 11 residues. V was clipped by 6 bases and J by 4 bases, with 9 bases between them. The CDR3 loop is CSAGGGETQYF. CDR3 bases: TGCAGTGCAGGGGGGGGAGAGACCCAGTACTTC.